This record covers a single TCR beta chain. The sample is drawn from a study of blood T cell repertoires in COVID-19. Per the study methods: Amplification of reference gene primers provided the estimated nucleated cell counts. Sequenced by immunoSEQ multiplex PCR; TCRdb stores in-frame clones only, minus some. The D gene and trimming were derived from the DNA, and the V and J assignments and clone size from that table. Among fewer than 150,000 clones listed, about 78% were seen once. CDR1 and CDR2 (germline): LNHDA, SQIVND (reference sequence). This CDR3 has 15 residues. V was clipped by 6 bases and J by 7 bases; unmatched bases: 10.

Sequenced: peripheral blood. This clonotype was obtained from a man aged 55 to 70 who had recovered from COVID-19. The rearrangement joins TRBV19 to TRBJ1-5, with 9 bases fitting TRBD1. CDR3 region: CASRSGQGIRQPQHF. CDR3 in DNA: TGTGCCAGTAGGTCAGGACAGGGGATTAGACAGCCCCAGCATTTT.